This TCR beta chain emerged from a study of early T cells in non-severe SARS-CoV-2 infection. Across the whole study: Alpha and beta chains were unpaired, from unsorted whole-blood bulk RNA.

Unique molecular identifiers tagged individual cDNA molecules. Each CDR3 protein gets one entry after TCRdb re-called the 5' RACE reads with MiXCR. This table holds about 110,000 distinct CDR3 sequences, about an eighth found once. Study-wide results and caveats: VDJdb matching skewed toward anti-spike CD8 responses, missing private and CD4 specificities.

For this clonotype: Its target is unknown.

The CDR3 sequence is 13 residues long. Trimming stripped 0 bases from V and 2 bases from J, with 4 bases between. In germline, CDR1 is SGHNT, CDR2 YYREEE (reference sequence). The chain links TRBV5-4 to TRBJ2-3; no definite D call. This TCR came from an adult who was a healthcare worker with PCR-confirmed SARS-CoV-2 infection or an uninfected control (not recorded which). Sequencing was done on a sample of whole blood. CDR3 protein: CASSLDFTDTQYF. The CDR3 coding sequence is TGTGCCAGCAGCTTGGACTTCACAGATACGCAGTATTTT.